The sequence of this T cell receptor (beta chain) was determined in a study of blood T cell repertoires in COVID-19. Trimming stripped 0 bases from V and 1 base from J, with 11 bases between. Germline CDR1 MGHRA, CDR2 YSYEKL. This CDR3 is 16 amino acids long. Per the original methods: By means of reference gene primer amplification, nucleated cell counts were estimated. TCRdb's table, derived via immunoSEQ multiplex PCR, lists solely in-frame clones and lacks some. The V and J calls and clone size were taken over from that table, and D and trimming were inferred from the DNA. The sample holds around 200,000 clones, approximately 87% seen once.

The receptor comes from a woman between 18 and 29 years old who had recovered from COVID-19. Sample: peripheral blood. The rearrangement links TRBV4-1 to TRBJ2-3; D is possibly TRBD1 (6 bases). In DNA form, the CDR3 reads TGCGCCAGCAGCCAAGAAAGCAGGGGAGGCACAGATACGCAGTATTTT. It is translated as CASSQESRGGTDTQYF.